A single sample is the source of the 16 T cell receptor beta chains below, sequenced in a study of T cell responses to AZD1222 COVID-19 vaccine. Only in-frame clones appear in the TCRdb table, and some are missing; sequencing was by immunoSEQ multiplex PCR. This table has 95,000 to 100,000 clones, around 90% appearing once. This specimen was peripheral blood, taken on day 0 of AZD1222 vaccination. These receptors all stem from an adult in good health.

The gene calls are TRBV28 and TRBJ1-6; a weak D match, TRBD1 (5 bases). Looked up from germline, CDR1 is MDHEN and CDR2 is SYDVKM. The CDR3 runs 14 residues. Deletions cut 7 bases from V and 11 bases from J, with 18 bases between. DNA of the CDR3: TGTGCCAGCACCTTGGGGCAGGGTATGACACCCCTCCACTTT. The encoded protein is CASTLGQGMTPLHF.

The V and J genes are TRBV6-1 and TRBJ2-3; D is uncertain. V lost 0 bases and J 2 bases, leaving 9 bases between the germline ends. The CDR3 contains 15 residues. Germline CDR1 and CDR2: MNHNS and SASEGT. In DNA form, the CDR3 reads TGTGCCAGCAGTGAAGCGGTCGCAGCCACAGATACGCAGTATTTT. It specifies CASSEAVAATDTQYF.

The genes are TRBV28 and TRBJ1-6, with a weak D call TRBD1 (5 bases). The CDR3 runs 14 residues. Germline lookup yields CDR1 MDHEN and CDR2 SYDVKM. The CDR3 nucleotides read TGTGCTACGACCGGGGCTCTAGGGAATTCACCCCTCCACTTT. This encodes CATTGALGNSPLHF.

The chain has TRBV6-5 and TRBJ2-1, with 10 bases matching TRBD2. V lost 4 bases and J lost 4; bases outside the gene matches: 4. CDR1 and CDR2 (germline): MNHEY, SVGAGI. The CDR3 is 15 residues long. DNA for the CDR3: TGTGCCAGCAGTTCCCTGACTAGCGGGTACAATGAGCAGTTCTTC. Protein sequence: CASSSLTSGYNEQFF.

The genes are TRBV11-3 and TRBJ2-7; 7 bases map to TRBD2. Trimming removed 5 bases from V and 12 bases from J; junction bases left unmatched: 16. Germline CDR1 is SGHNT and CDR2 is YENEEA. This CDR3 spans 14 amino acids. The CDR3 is CASSPNGGVSRLYF. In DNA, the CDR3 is TGTGCCAGCAGCCCCAATGGGGGGGTGAGTCGGCTGTACTTC.

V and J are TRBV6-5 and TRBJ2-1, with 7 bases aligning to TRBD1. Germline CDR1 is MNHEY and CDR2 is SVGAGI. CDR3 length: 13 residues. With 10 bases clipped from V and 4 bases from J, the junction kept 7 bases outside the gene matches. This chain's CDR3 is CATRTGEYNEQFF. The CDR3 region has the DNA TGTGCCACCCGGACAGGCGAGTACAATGAGCAGTTCTTC.

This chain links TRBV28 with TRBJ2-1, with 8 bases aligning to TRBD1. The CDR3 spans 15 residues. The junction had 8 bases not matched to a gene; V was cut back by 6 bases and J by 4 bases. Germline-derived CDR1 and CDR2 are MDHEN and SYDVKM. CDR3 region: CASRMDRATYNEQFF. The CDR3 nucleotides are TGTGCCAGCAGGATGGACAGGGCCACGTACAATGAGCAGTTCTTC.

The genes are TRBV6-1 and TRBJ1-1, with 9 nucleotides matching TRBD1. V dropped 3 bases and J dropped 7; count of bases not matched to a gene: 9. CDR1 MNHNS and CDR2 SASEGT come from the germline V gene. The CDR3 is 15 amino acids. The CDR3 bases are TGTGCCAGCAGTGATCGACCGGGACAGGGTGGTGAAGCTTTCTTT. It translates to CASSDRPGQGGEAFF.

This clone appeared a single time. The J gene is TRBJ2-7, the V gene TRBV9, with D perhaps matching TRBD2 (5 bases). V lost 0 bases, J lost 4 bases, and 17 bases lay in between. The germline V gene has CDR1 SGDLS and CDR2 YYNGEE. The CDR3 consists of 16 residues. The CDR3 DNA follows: TGTGCCAGCAGCGTAGATGCTAGCTTCCCCCCTTACGAGCAGTACTTC. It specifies CASSVDASFPPYEQYF. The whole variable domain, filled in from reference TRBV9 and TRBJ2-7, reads DSGVTQTPKHLITATGQRVTLRCSPRSGDLSVYWYQQSLDQGLQFLIQYYNGEERAKGNILERFSAQQFPDLHSELNLSSLELGDSALYFCASSVDASFPPYEQYFGPGTRLTVT.

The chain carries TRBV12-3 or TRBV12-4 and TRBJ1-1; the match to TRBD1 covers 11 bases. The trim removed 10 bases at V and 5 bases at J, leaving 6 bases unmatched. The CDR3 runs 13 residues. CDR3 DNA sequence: TGTGCCACCGAGGACAGGGGGCTTACTGAAGCTTTCTTT. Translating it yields CATEDRGLTEAFF.

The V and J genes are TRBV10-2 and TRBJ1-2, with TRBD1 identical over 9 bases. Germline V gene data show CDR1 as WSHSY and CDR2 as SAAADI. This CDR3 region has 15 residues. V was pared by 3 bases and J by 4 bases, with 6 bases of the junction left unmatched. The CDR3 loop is CASSDGDRVGYGYTF. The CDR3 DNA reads TGCGCCAGCAGTGACGGGGACAGGGTGGGCTATGGCTACACCTTC.

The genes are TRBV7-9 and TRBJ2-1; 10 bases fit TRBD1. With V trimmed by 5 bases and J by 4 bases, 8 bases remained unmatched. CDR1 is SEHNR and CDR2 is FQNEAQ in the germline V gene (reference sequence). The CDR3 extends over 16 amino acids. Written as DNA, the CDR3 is TGTGCCAGCAGCCACCGACCGGGACAGGGGTACAATGAGCAGTTCTTC. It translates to CASSHRPGQGYNEQFF.

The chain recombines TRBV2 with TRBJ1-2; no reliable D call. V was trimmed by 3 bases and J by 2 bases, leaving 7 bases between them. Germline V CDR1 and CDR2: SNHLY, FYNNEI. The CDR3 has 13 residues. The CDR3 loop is CASSESRNYGYTF. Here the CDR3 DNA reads TGTGCCAGCAGTGAGAGTCGAAACTATGGCTACACCTTC.

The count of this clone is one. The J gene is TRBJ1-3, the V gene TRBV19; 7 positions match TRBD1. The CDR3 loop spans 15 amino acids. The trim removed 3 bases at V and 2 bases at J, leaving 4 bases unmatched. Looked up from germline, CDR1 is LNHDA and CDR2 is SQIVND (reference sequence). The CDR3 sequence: CASSMRGPAGNTIYF. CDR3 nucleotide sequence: TGTGCCAGTAGTATGAGGGGGCCAGCTGGAAACACCATATATTTT. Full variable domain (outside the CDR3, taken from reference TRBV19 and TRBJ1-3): DGGITQSPKYLFRKEGQNVTLSCEQNLNHDAMYWYRQDPGQGLRLIYYSQIVNDFQKGDIAEGYSVSREKKESFPLTVTSAQKNPTAFYLCASSMRGPAGNTIYFGEGSWLTVV.

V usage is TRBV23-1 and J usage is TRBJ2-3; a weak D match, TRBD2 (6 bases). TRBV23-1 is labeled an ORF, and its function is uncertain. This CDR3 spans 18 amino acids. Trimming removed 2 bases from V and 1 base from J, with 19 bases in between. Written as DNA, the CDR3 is TGCGCCAGCAGTCAACTAGGCACCCGGTGGGACTGCACAGATACGCAGTATTTT. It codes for CASSQLGTRWDCTDTQYF.

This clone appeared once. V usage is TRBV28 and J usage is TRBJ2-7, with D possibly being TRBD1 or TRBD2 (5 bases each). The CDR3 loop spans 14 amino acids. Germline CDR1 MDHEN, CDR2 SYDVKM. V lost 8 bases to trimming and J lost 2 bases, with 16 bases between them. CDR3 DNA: TGTGCCAGCCAACGGGACCCTGGCCCCTACGAGCAGTACTTC. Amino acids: CASQRDPGPYEQYF. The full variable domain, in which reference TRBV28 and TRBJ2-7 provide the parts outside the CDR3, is DVKVTQSSRYLVKRTGEKVFLECVQDMDHENMFWYRQDPGLGLRLIYFSYDVKMKEKGDIPEGYSVSREKKERFSLILESASTNQTSMYLCASQRDPGPYEQYFGPGTRLTVT.